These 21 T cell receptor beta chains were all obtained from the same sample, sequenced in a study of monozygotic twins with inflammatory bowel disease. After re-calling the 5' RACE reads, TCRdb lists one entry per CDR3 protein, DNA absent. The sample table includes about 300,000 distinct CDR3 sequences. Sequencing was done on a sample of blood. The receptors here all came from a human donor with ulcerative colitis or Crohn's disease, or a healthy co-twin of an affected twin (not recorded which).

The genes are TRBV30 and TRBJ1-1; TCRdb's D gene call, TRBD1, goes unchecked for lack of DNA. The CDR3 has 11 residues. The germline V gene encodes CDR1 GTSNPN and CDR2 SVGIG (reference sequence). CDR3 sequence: CAWTGSSRAFF.

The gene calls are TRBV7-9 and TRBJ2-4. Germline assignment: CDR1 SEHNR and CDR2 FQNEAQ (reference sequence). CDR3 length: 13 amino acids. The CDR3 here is CASSLSLANIQYF. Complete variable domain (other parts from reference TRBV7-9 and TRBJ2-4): DTGVSQNPRHKITKRGQNVTFRCDPISEHNRLYWYRQTLGQGPEFLTYFQNEAQLEKSRLLSDRFSAERPKGSFSTLEIQRTEQGDSAMYLCASSLSLANIQYFGAGTRLSVL.

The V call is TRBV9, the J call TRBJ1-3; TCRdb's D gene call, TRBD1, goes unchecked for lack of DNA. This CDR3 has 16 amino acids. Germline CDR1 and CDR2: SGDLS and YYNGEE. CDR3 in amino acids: CASSATGGGIGNTIYF.

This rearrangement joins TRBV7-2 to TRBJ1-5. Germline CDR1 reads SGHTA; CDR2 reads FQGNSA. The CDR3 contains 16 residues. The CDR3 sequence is CASSLGLQSSNQPQHF.

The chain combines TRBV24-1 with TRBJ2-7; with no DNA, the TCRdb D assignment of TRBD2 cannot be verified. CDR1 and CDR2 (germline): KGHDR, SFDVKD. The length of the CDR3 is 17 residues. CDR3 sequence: CATSDSVPSGRMYEQYF.

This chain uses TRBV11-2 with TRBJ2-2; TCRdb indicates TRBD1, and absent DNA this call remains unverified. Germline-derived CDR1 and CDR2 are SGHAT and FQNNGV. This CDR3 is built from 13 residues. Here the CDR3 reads CASKPGKGGELFF.

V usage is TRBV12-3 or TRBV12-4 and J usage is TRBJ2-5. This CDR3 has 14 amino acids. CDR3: CASSMTPAQGTQYF.

CDR3 residues: CASSLTTQFNQPQHF. V gene TRBV7-2 combines with J gene TRBJ1-5. The CDR3 sequence is 15 residues long. Germline-derived CDR1 and CDR2 are SGHTA and FQGNSA.

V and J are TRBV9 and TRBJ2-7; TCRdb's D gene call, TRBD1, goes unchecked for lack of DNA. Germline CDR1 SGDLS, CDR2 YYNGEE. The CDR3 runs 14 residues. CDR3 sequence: CASSRGGDAYEQYF.

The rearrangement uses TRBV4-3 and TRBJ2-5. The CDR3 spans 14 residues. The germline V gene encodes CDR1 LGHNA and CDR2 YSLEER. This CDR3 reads CASSQDRAKSTQYF.

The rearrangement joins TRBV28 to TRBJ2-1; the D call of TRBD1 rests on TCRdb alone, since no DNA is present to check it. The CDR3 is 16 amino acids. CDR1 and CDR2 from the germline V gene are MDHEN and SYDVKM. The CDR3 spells CASSSGGSVSYNEQFF. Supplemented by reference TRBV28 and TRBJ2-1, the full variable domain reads DVKVTQSSRYLVKRTGEKVFLECVQDMDHENMFWYRQDPGLGLRLIYFSYDVKMKEKGDIPEGYSVSREKKERFSLILESASTNQTSMYLCASSSGGSVSYNEQFFGPGTRLTVL.

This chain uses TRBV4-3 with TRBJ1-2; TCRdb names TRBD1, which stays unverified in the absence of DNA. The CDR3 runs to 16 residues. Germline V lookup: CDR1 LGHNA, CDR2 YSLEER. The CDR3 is CASSQESKGLVYGYTF.

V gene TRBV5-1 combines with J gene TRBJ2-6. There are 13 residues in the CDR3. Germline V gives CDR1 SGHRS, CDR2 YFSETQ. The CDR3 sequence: CASSMAGANVLTF. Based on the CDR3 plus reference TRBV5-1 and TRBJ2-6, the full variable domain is KAGVTQTPRYLIKTRGQQVTLSCSPISGHRSVSWYQQTPGQGLQFLFEYFSETQRNKGNFPGRFSGRQFSNSRSEMNVSTLELGDSALYLCASSMAGANVLTFGAGSRLTVL.

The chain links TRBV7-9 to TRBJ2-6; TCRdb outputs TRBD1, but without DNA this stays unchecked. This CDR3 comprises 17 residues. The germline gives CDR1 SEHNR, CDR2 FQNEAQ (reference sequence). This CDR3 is CASSLPWTGSGANVLTF.

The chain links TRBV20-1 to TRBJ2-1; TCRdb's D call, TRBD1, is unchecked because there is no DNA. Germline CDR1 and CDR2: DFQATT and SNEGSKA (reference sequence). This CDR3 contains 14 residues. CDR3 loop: CSAPPRQMNNEQFF.

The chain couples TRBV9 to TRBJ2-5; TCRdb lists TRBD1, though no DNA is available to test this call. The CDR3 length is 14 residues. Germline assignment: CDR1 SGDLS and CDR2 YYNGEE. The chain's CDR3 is CASSVALQGGTQYF.

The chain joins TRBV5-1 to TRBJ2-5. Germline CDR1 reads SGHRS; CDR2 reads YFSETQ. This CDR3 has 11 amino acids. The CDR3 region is CASLLRETQYF.

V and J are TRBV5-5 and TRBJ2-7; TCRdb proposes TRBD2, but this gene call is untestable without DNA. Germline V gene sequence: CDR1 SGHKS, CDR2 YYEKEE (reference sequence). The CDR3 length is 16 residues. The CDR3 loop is CASSYLTSGTTVEQYF.

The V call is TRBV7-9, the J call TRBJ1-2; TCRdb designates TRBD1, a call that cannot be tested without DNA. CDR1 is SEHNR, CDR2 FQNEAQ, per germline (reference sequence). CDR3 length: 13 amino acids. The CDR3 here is CASTLTEVDGYTF. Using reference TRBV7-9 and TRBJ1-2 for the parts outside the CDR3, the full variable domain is DTGVSQNPRHKITKRGQNVTFRCDPISEHNRLYWYRQTLGQGPEFLTYFQNEAQLEKSRLLSDRFSAERPKGSFSTLEIQRTEQGDSAMYLCASTLTEVDGYTFGSGTRLTVV.

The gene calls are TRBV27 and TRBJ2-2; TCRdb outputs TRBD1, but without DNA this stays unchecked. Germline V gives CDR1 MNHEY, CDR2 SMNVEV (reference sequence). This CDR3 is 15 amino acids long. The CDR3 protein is CASRTGTGSTGELFF.

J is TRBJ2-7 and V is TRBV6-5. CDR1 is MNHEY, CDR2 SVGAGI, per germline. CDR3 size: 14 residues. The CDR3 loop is CASSSGWRTYEQYF.